This T cell receptor beta chain was identified during a study of shared clonotypes between healthy human individuals. Study results and caveats: What naive subsets generally showed was a larger estimated richness than memory subsets showed. A few donors held about 4.6% of naive CD4 clonotypes in common.

CDR3 length: 15 residues. Trimming cost V 2 bases and J 7 bases, with 14 bases left between them. From germline, CDR1 is LGHNA and CDR2 YSLEER. In regard to this clone: Its matching antigen is unknown.

Assay execution proceeded at the deep level. The data were produced by immunoSEQ multiplex PCR, yet TCRdb's version contains in-frame clones alone and is incomplete. Of roughly 660,000 clones in the sample, about 90% were seen once. The chain is built from TRBV4-3 and TRBJ1-4; the D gene is possibly TRBD1 (5 bases). The sample comprised memory CD8+ T cells from PBMCs. Described subset: CD45RO+ cells pooled with CCR7-negative TemRA cells. This sequence originates from a man between 18 and 35 years old in good health. Some clones in this sample may be carry-over from other donors' samples. CDR3 in DNA: TGCGCCAGCAGCCAACGGGGCGGTTTGGGTGAAAAACTGTTTTTT. This gives the protein CASSQRGGLGEKLFF.